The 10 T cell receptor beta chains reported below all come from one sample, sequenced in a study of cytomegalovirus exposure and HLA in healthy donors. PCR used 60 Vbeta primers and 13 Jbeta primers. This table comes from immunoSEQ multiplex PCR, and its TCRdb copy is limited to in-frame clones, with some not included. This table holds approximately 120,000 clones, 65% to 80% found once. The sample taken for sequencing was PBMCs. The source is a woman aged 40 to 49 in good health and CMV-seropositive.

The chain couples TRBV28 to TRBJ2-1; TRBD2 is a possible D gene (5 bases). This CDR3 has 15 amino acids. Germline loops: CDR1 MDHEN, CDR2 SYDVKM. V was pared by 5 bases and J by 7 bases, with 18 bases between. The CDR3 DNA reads TGTGCCAGCAGTCTCCCTCCCTCCGAGGGAAATGAGCAGTTCTTC. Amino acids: CASSLPPSEGNEQFF. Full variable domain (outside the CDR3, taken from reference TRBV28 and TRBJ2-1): DVKVTQSSRYLVKRTGEKVFLECVQDMDHENMFWYRQDPGLGLRLIYFSYDVKMKEKGDIPEGYSVSREKKERFSLILESASTNQTSMYLCASSLPPSEGNEQFFGPGTRLTVL.

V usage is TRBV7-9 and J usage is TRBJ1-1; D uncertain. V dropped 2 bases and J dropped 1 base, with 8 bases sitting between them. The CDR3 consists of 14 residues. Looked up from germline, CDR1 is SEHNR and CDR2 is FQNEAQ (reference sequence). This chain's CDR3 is CASSLPEKNTEAFF. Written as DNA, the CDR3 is TGTGCCAGCAGCTTACCAGAAAAGAACACTGAAGCTTTCTTT.

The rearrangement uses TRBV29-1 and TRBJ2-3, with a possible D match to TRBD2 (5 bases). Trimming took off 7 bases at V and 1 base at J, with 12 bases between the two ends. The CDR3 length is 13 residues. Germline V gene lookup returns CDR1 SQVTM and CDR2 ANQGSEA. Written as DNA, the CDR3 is TGCAGCGGCCGCGGGTCTGGCACAGATACGCAGTATTTT. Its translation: CSGRGSGTDTQYF.

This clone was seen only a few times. This CDR3 is CATSRGETGGRDTIYF. The CDR3 bases are TGTGCCACCAGCAGAGGAGAGACAGGGGGCAGGGACACCATATATTTT. This chain connects TRBV15 to TRBJ1-3; 10 nucleotides line up with TRBD1. Germline V lookup: CDR1 LNHNV, CDR2 YYDKDF (reference sequence). The CDR3 consists of 16 residues. The V segment lost 1 base and the J segment 8 bases; nucleotides outside the gene matches: 8. The variable domain in full, completed from reference TRBV15 and TRBJ1-3, reads DAMVIQNPRYQVTQFGKPVTLSCSQTLNHNVMYWYQQKSSQAPKLLFHYYDKDFNNEADTPDNFQSRRPNTSFCFLDIRSPGLGDTAMYLCATSRGETGGRDTIYFGEGSWLTVV.

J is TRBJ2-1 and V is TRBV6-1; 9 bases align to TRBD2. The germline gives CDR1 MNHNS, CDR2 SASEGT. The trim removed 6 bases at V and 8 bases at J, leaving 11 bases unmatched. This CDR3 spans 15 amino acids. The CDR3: CASRPGGTSNDEQFF. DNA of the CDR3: TGTGCCAGCAGGCCCGGCGGGACTAGCAACGATGAGCAGTTCTTC.

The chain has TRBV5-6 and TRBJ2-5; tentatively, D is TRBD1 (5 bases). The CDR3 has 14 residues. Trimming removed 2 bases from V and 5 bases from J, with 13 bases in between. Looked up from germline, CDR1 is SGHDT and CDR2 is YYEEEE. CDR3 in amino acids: CASSLVRGEETQYF. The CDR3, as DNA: TGTGCCAGCAGCTTAGTAAGGGGTGAGGAGACCCAGTACTTC.

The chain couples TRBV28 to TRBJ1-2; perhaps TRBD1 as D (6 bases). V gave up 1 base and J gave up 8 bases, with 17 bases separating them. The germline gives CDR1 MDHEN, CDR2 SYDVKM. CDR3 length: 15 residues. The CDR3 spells CASSLSATGGRGYTF. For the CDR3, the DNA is TGTGCCAGCAGTTTATCGGCGACAGGCGGGAGGGGCTACACCTTC.

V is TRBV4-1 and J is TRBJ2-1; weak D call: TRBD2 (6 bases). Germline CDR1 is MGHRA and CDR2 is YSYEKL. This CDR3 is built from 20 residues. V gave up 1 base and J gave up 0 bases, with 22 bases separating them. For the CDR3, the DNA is TGCGCCAGCAGCCAAGTTGGATTGCGGGGCGGCCCGAGCTCCTACAATGAGCAGTTCTTC. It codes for CASSQVGLRGGPSSYNEQFF.

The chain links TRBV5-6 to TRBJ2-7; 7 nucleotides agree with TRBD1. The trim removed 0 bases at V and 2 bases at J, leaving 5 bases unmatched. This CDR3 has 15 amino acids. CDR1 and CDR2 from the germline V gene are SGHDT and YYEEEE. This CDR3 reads CASSLVDRPTYEQYF. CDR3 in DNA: TGTGCCAGCAGCTTGGTGGACAGGCCCACCTACGAGCAGTACTTC.

The CDR3 spells CASSASGLSYEQYF. The DNA for the CDR3 is TGTGCCAGCAGCGCTTCAGGGCTCTCCTACGAGCAGTACTTC. The J gene is TRBJ2-7, the V gene TRBV9; D is perhaps TRBD1 (5 bases). CDR3 length: 14 amino acids. The germline CDR1 and CDR2 sequences are SGDLS and YYNGEE. The V end lost 3 bases, the J end lost 0 bases, and 10 bases lay between the germline ends.